Here is one T cell receptor beta chain with its context. TCRdb's table, derived via immunoSEQ multiplex PCR, lists solely in-frame clones and lacks some. The sample has 120,000 or so clones; about 82% are singletons. This sample was included in a study of PD-L1 blockade in urothelial cancer. Study overall: Males with bladder-origin urothelial cancer constituted about 90% of the 29 patients.

V shed 3 bases, J shed 4 bases, and the junction held 9 bases outside the gene matches. The V gene's germline CDR1 is LNHDA and CDR2 SQIVND (reference sequence). The CDR3 covers 16 residues. Time point given: peripheral blood 6 weeks after treatment start. The sequenced sample was PBMCs, obtained around atezolizumab (anti-PD-L1) treatment. The sequence came from a man aged 45 to 65 with urothelial cancer. J is TRBJ2-3 and V is TRBV19; 8 bases are shared with TRBD2. Written as DNA, the CDR3 is TGTGCCAGTAGTATGGGAGCGGGAGTTTGGTCAGATACGCAGTATTTT. Translated: CASSMGAGVWSDTQYF.